A single sample gave rise to the 20 T cell receptor beta chains below, sequenced in a study of shared clonotypes between healthy human individuals. Produced via immunoSEQ multiplex PCR; TCRdb's table is partial and in-frame only. The data hold approximately 340,000 clones, with less than 75% observed a single time. The sequencing input was memory CD4+ T cells sorted from blood. Subset denoted: CD45RA-negative fraction. These receptors came from a young man in good health.

A single count supports this clone. This chain joins TRBV6-6 and TRBJ2-5; 8 nucleotides agree with TRBD2. The V segment lost 5 bases and the J segment 11 bases; nucleotides outside the gene matches: 19. The CDR3 sequence is 16 residues long. Germline values: CDR1 MNHNY, CDR2 SVGAGI (reference sequence). CDR3 sequence reads: CASSPALGSGPGGQYF. For the CDR3, the DNA is TGTGCCAGCAGTCCCGCCTTGGGGAGCGGGCCGGGAGGGCAGTACTTC.

This clone was detected only once. The chain carries TRBV20-1 and TRBJ2-3; possibly TRBD2 for D (6 bases). Trimming removed 4 bases from V and 7 bases from J, with 9 bases in between. The CDR3 is 11 amino acids. The germline CDR1 and CDR2 sequences are DFQATT and SNEGSKA (reference sequence). CDR3 coding DNA: TGCAGTGCTAAGGGACTTAATACGCAGTATTTT. Translation gives CSAKGLNTQYF.

This clone was observed a few times. V usage is TRBV27 and J usage is TRBJ2-5, with unresolved D. V lost 2 bases and J 0 bases, leaving 7 bases between the germline ends. Germline loops: CDR1 MNHEY, CDR2 SMNVEV (reference sequence). The CDR3 contains 14 residues. CDR3 sequence (DNA): TGTGCCAGCAGTTTACACCGTTACCAAGAGACCCAGTACTTC. Translated, it gives CASSLHRYQETQYF.

This chain uses TRBV11-2 with TRBJ2-1; 9 bases line up with TRBD2. The CDR3 is 17 residues long. J gave up 4 bases and V 1 base, and 8 bases lay outside the gene matches. Germline CDR1 SGHAT, CDR2 FQNNGV. The chain's CDR3 is CASSLASSGTGYNEQFF. The CDR3 DNA reads TGTGCCAGCAGCTTAGCCTCTAGCGGGACGGGGTACAATGAGCAGTTCTTC. The full variable domain, its missing parts supplied by reference TRBV11-2 and TRBJ2-1, is EAGVAQSPRYKIIEKRQSVAFWCNPISGHATLYWYQQILGQGPKLLIQFQNNGVVDDSQLPKDRFSAERLKGVDSTLKIQPAKLEDSAVYLCASSLASSGTGYNEQFFGPGTRLTVL.

The rearrangement joins TRBV15 to TRBJ2-5; D is perhaps TRBD1 (5 bases). Looked up from germline, CDR1 is LNHNV and CDR2 is YYDKDF (reference sequence). This CDR3 region has 14 residues. The germline V and J ends were trimmed by 1 base and 1 base, with 7 bases remaining between them. CDR3 residues: CATSRGQLQETQYF. CDR3 bases: TGTGCCACCAGCAGAGGACAGCTCCAAGAGACCCAGTACTTC.

This rearrangement joins TRBV10-2 to TRBJ2-2, with D possibly being TRBD2 (6 bases). Germline V gene sequence: CDR1 WSHSY, CDR2 SAAADI. Trimming pared 2 bases from V and 5 bases from J, leaving 12 bases between. This CDR3 has 15 amino acids. In DNA form, the CDR3 reads TGCGCCAGCAGTGAGGTGGTAGCGGTTACCGGGGAGCTGTTTTTT. Translation gives CASSEVVAVTGELFF.

The gene calls are TRBV7-8 and TRBJ2-1; TRBD2 matches at 11 bases. The CDR3 contains 16 residues. The germline CDR1 and CDR2 sequences are SGHVS and FQNEAQ. The V segment lost 0 bases and the J segment 10 bases; nucleotides outside the gene matches: 8. The CDR3 spells CASSLAGSGRANEQFF. The DNA of the CDR3 is TGTGCCAGCAGCTTAGCTGGTAGCGGGAGGGCCAACGAGCAGTTCTTC.

V is TRBV5-4 and J is TRBJ2-1, with 8 bases identical to TRBD2. The CDR3 contains 17 residues. Germline V gene data show CDR1 as SGHNT and CDR2 as YYREEE (reference sequence). V lost 0 bases, J lost 5 bases, and 10 bases stayed unmatched. The CDR3 is CASSLVGSGVLDNEQFF. CDR3 nucleotides: TGTGCCAGCAGCTTGGTGGGTAGCGGGGTACTAGACAATGAGCAGTTCTTC.

The chain has TRBV10-1 and TRBJ1-4, with D unclear. The CDR3 loop spans 14 amino acids. V lost 2 bases and J lost 6, with 10 bases in between. Germline-derived CDR1 and CDR2 are WNHNN and SYGVQD (reference sequence). CDR3 residues: CASSEALGHEKLFF. Here the CDR3 DNA reads TGCGCCAGCAGTGAGGCCCTTGGACATGAAAAACTGTTTTTT.

Comment on this clone: The same CDR3 can be traced to other DNA sequences in this sample. The chain is built from TRBV14 and TRBJ2-2, with no clear D. CDR1 is SGHDN and CDR2 is FVKESK in the germline V gene. The germline V and J ends were trimmed by 0 bases and 5 bases, with 7 bases remaining between them. This CDR3 is 14 amino acids long. The CDR3 DNA reads as TGTGCCAGCAGCCAAGACTTGGGAACCGGGGAGCTGTTTTTT. Amino acid sequence: CASSQDLGTGELFF. Complete variable domain (other parts from reference TRBV14 and TRBJ2-2): EAGVTQFPSHSVIEKGQTVTLRCDPISGHDNLYWYRRVMGKEIKFLLHFVKESKQDESGMPNNRFLAERTGGTYSTLKVQPAELEDSGVYFCASSQDLGTGELFFGEGSRLTVL.

In DNA form, the CDR3 reads TGTGCCAGCATGATGGGTGACAGCCGACTTCTAACTGGGCAGTACTTC. Residues: CASMMGDSRLLTGQYF. V usage is TRBV28 and J usage is TRBJ2-7, with D possibly matching TRBD1 (5 bases). This CDR3 contains 16 residues. Trimming removed 7 bases at V and 9 bases at J, with 28 bases between. Germline V gene lookup returns CDR1 MDHEN and CDR2 SYDVKM.

The chain is built from TRBV28 and TRBJ2-7, with D maybe TRBD1 (6 bases). Germline CDR1 MDHEN, CDR2 SYDVKM. V dropped 5 bases and J dropped 2 bases, with 13 bases sitting between them. This CDR3 is 14 amino acids long. The chain's CDR3 is CASSIRRGAYEQYF. In nucleotides, the CDR3 is TGTGCCAGCAGTATCCGCAGGGGCGCCTACGAGCAGTACTTC.

The V and J genes are TRBV5-4 and TRBJ2-1, with 11 positions matching TRBD2. V dropped 10 bases and J dropped 4; count of bases not matched to a gene: 19. Per germline, CDR1 SGHNT and CDR2 YYREEE (reference sequence). This CDR3 has 18 residues. The CDR3 nucleotides are TGTGCCTGCGACTCCGGTAGCGGGAGGGTCCCTAGTTACAATGAGCAGTTCTTC. The encoded protein is CACDSGSGRVPSYNEQFF.

The chain has TRBV4-1 and TRBJ2-1; 8 bases map to TRBD2. Germline V gene sequence: CDR1 MGHRA, CDR2 YSYEKL. The V and J ends lost 0 bases and 6 bases, in that order; junction bases with no gene match: 4. CDR3 size: 15 residues. CDR3 coding DNA: TGCGCCAGCAGCCAAGAACGGACTAGCCCCAATGAGCAGTTCTTC. Encoded protein: CASSQERTSPNEQFF.

The chain joins TRBV5-4 to TRBJ2-1; TRBD2 agrees at 11 bases. The CDR3 consists of 17 residues. V lost 3 bases and J lost 4; bases outside the gene matches: 9. Germline V gives CDR1 SGHNT, CDR2 YYREEE (reference sequence). In DNA form, the CDR3 reads TGTGCCAGCAGCTGGGGGGGTGGACTAGCGGGTTACAATGAGCAGTTCTTC. Amino acid sequence: CASSWGGGLAGYNEQFF.

This clone was seen more than once but under ten times. V usage is TRBV5-1 and J usage is TRBJ2-5, with D unresolved. V was cut by 4 bases and J by 9 bases, with 13 bases left in between. The germline V gene has CDR1 SGHRS and CDR2 YFSETQ. This CDR3 has 12 residues. The chain's CDR3 is CASSTDQGPQYF. CDR3 bases: TGCGCCAGCAGCACAGACCAAGGGCCCCAGTACTTC.

There are a few counts of this clone. This chain uses TRBV7-3 with TRBJ2-3; unclear D gene. V dropped 0 bases and J dropped 0 bases, with 7 bases sitting between them. CDR1 and CDR2 (germline): SGHTA, FQGTGA. This CDR3 comprises 15 residues. CDR3 DNA sequence: TGTGCCAGCAGCTTAACTCCTTCTAGCACAGATACGCAGTATTTT. Residues: CASSLTPSSTDTQYF.

V is TRBV9 and J is TRBJ2-3, with D hard to call. The CDR3 loop spans 13 amino acids. Trimming took off 2 bases at V and 9 bases at J, with 13 bases between the two ends. Germline V gene data show CDR1 as SGDLS and CDR2 as YYNGEE. The CDR3 bases are TGTGCCAGCAGCGTCCGATTGAGCCGCACGCAGTATTTT. It yields the protein CASSVRLSRTQYF.

The chain carries TRBV2 and TRBJ2-3; no reliable D call. This CDR3 is built from 10 residues. Per the germline V gene, CDR1 is SNHLY and CDR2 is FYNNEI. The V end lost 4 bases, the J end lost 9 bases, and 5 bases lay between the germline ends. CDR3 residues: CASSAGTQYF. The CDR3 region has the DNA TGTGCCAGCAGTGCAGGAACGCAGTATTTT.

The chain has TRBV6-8 and TRBJ2-4, with 9 bases that match TRBD1. The trim removed 6 bases at V and 7 bases at J, leaving 13 bases unmatched. Germline CDR1 is MNHGY and CDR2 is SAAAGT. This CDR3 spans 16 amino acids. CDR3 region: CASRKKQGAKSNIQYF. CDR3 in DNA: TGTGCCAGCAGGAAGAAACAGGGGGCCAAGTCGAACATTCAGTACTTC.